These T cell receptor beta chains were read from a single sample in a study of blood T cells in healthy people across ages. TCRdb re-analysed the 5' RACE reads in MiXCR, keeping a single row per CDR3 protein. Counted here are 600,000 to 800,000 distinct CDR3 sequences, roughly half occurring once; the ten biggest clones make up roughly 13%. Material for sequencing was blood. All receptors derive from a woman older than 75 in good health. CDR3s include the opening cysteine and the closing phenylalanine or tryptophan. Each record gives: D gene, clone size, V gene, J gene, CDR3 protein, CDR3 DNA. A D gene is named only where the DNA matches it firmly. Rows give clone size only sometimes, using once, few, many, or a class for an expanded clone.

.	.	TRBV20-1	TRBJ2-5	CSAIERVETQYF	TGCAGTGCTATCGAGCGGGTAGAGACCCAGTACTTC
.	once	TRBV5-1	TRBJ2-5	CASSLAGTAGNEQYF	TGCGCCAGCAGCTTGGCAGGGACCGCGGGCAATGAGCAGTACTTC
.	many	TRBV7-9	TRBJ2-1	CASSPPSRIHEQFF	TGTGCCAGCAGCCCACCATCTCGGATCCATGAGCAGTTCTTC
TRBD2	.	TRBV12-3/TRBV12-4	TRBJ2-1	CASRFRLAEDNEQFF	TGTGCCAGCAGATTTAGGCTAGCGGAGGACAATGAGCAGTTCTTC
.	.	TRBV14	TRBJ2-3	CASSQGLPAGTQYF	TGTGCCAGCAGCCAAGGACTTCCTGCTGGTACGCAGTATTTT
.	once	TRBV29-1	TRBJ2-3	CSVVRAGTDTQYF	TGCAGCGTTGTTCGGGCGGGCACAGATACGCAGTATTTT
.	.	TRBV20-1	TRBJ2-6	CSASHNSGANVLTF	TGCAGTGCTAGTCACAACTCTGGGGCCAACGTCCTGACTTTC
TRBD2	.	TRBV6-2/TRBV6-3	TRBJ2-3	CASSYLRTGTSESSTDTQYF	TGTGCCAGCAGTTACCTCCGCACCGGGACTAGCGAATCTAGCACAGATACGCAGTATTTT
.	.	TRBV6-5	TRBJ2-3	CASLEVPTGADTQYF	TGTGCCAGCCTTGAGGTCCCCACGGGGGCAGATACGCAGTATTTT
.	few	TRBV24-1	TRBJ1-5	CATSDPRSRGQHF	TGTGCCACCAGTGATCCGAGATCGAGGGGCCAGCATTTT
TRBD2	many	TRBV6-4	TRBJ2-3	CASSDRGGRPQYF	TGTGCCAGCAGTGACCGCGGGGGACGTCCGCAGTATTTT
.	.	TRBV5-5	TRBJ2-2	CASSRHGNTGELFF	TGTGCCAGCAGCCGTCACGGGAACACCGGGGAGCTGTTTTTT
TRBD2	many	TRBV6-1	TRBJ2-7	CASSESSWTSGYEQYF	TGTGCCAGCAGTGAAAGCTCTTGGACTAGCGGGTACGAGCAGTACTTC
.	once	TRBV7-9	TRBJ1-3	CASSPDPGSGNTIYF	TGTGCCAGCAGCCCGGACCCTGGCTCTGGAAACACCATATATTTT
.	many	TRBV29-1	TRBJ1-2	CSVVQASYGYTF	TGCAGCGTTGTGCAGGCTTCCTATGGCTACACCTTC
TRBD1	.	TRBV6-5	TRBJ1-5	CASTSDRENQPQHF	TGTGCCAGCACCTCAGACAGGGAGAATCAGCCCCAGCATTTT
.	.	TRBV9	TRBJ2-7	CASSPEGRVHEQYF	TGTGCCAGCAGCCCAGAGGGCAGGGTGCACGAGCAGTACTTC
TRBD2	.	TRBV7-9	TRBJ2-3	CASSPVSGGKTSTDTQYF	TGTGCCAGCAGCCCGGTGAGCGGGGGCAAAACTAGCACAGATACGCAGTATTTT
.	once	TRBV7-2	TRBJ2-4	CASSLALRGIQYF	TGTGCCAGCAGCTTAGCGCTGCGGGGCATTCAGTACTTC
.	many	TRBV20-1	TRBJ2-1	CSARPQQGSREQFF	TGCAGTGCTCGGCCGCAACAGGGATCAAGAGAGCAGTTCTTC
TRBD2	few	TRBV3-1	TRBJ2-1	CASSPGLESYNEQFF	TGTGCCAGCAGTCCGGGACTAGAGTCCTACAATGAGCAGTTCTTC
.	few	TRBV5-1	TRBJ1-5	CASSLLGASNQPQHF	TGCGCCAGCAGCTTGCTGGGGGCAAGCAATCAGCCCCAGCATTTT
TRBD1	.	TRBV29-1	TRBJ2-1	CSVPGQGYNGQFF	TGCAGCGTGCCGGGACAGGGCTACAATGGGCAGTTCTTC
TRBD1	.	TRBV20-1	TRBJ1-2	CSARAGGGGYTF	TGCAGTGCCAGGGCAGGGGGTGGTGGCTACACCTTC
.	.	TRBV10-3	TRBJ1-1	CAISSTGNTEAFF	TGTGCCATCAGTAGCACAGGGAACACTGAAGCTTTCTTT
TRBD1	.	TRBV10-1	TRBJ2-5	CASSEGNRGRDEQYF	TGCGCCAGCAGTGAGGGGAACAGGGGTCGGGATGAGCAGTACTTC
.	.	TRBV18	TRBJ1-5	CTSSPGVGGQPQHF	TGTACCAGCTCACCCGGGGTGGGCGGTCAGCCCCAGCATTTT
TRBD2	.	TRBV27	TRBJ2-3	CASSLYPPRAGGSQTDTQYF	TGTGCCAGCAGTCTATACCCACCTCGGGCGGGCGGGAGTCAAACAGATACGCAGTATTTT